Below, 29 T cell receptor beta chains from the same sample are listed, as sequenced in a study of blood T cells in healthy people across ages (dated by TCRdb to between 2015 and 2017). The method behind the library was 5' RACE. Sequencer: Illumina HiSeq 2500. The second PCR ran for roughly 6 to 11 cycles and used a J-beta primer mix along with a sample-barcoded 5' primer. Using fastp at Q25 and MiXCR, TCRdb reprocessed the public reads and kept productive beta chains. Rows are unified per CDR3 protein, each entry keeping the most common DNA and genes. Counted in this sample were about 1.4 million distinct CDR3 sequences; 55% to 75% of them appeared once. 6.5% to 8% of the sample is in the top ten clones. Specimen: blood. These receptors originate from a man between 18 and 29 years old in good health.

The chain uses TRBV5-1 and TRBJ2-4; D is undetermined. V shed 4 bases and J shed 13 bases, with 27 bases lying between them. CDR3 length equals 16 residues. CDR1 and CDR2 (germline): SGHRS, YFSETQ. The CDR3: CASSLPPGRTTREQYF. CDR3 nucleotides: TGCGCCAGCAGCCTCCCCCCGGGCAGAACAACGAGAGAGCAGTACTTC. Looking up the rest from reference TRBV5-1 and TRBJ2-4 gives the full variable domain: KAGVTQTPRYLIKTRGQQVTLSCSPISGHRSVSWYQQTPGQGLQFLFEYFSETQRNKGNFPGRFSGRQFSNSRSEMNVSTLELGDSALYLCASSLPPGRTTREQYFGAGTRLSVL.

The chain has TRBV29-1 and TRBJ2-1; D is uncertain. The germline V and J ends were trimmed by 0 bases and 8 bases, with 8 bases remaining between them. From germline, CDR1 is SQVTM and CDR2 ANQGSEA. The CDR3 runs 12 residues. In DNA, the CDR3 is TGCAGCGTTGAAGATAAGGATTATGAGCAGTTCTTC. It specifies CSVEDKDYEQFF.

In its sample, this clonotype was seen once. The chain recombines TRBV4-3 with TRBJ2-4; 12 bases are shared with TRBD2. Germline V CDR1 and CDR2: LGHNA, YSLEER. The CDR3 runs 18 residues. V lost 1 base and J lost 13; bases outside the gene matches: 17. CDR3 DNA: TGCGCCAGCAGCCAAGTGCTCTCTAGCGGGGGGGGTATTCCGGAGCAGTACTTC. Its protein is CASSQVLSSGGGIPEQYF.

This clonotype was detected a few times. The CDR3 is CSVALGLAGHNEQFF. The CDR3 DNA reads as TGCAGCGTTGCATTGGGACTAGCGGGACACAATGAGCAGTTCTTC. The chain employs TRBV29-1 and TRBJ2-1, with 13 bases matching TRBD2. V was clipped by 4 bases and J by 5 bases; unmatched bases: 5. The CDR3 has 15 amino acids. Germline values: CDR1 SQVTM, CDR2 ANQGSEA.

This clonotype was counted between two and nine times. This chain connects TRBV5-1 to TRBJ1-1, with 8 bases matching TRBD1. The CDR3 is 17 amino acids. Trimming cost V 1 base and J 10 bases; bases outside gene matches: 18. Germline CDR1 is SGHRS and CDR2 is YFSETQ. CDR3 bases: TGCGCCAGCAGCTTGACGTTCAGCGGACAGGGTTCCATCGGAGCTTTCTTT. It specifies CASSLTFSGQGSIGAFF. Filled out from reference TRBV5-1 and TRBJ1-1, the complete variable domain reads KAGVTQTPRYLIKTRGQQVTLSCSPISGHRSVSWYQQTPGQGLQFLFEYFSETQRNKGNFPGRFSGRQFSNSRSEMNVSTLELGDSALYLCASSLTFSGQGSIGAFFGQGTRLTVV.

V gene TRBV4-1 combines with J gene TRBJ2-1; 9 bases line up with TRBD2. V gave up 8 bases and J gave up 8 bases; unmatched junction bases: 16. CDR3 length equals 16 residues. Germline V gene data show CDR1 as MGHRA and CDR2 as YSYEKL. The CDR3, as DNA: TGCGCCAGCCGACCAGAGGGCGGGAGGGCCTCCGATGAGCAGTTCTTC. This encodes CASRPEGGRASDEQFF.

This clonotype was detected only a few times. The V gene is TRBV20-1, the J gene TRBJ2-5; TRBD2 agrees at 11 bases. This CDR3 region has 16 residues. V was clipped by 4 bases and J by 2 bases; unmatched bases: 9. Germline V gene sequence: CDR1 DFQATT, CDR2 SNEGSKA (reference sequence). The CDR3 sequence: CSATTTLAGGQETQYF. Written as DNA, the CDR3 is TGCAGTGCTACTACGACCCTAGCGGGGGGACAAGAGACCCAGTACTTC.

The chain carries TRBV5-6 and TRBJ2-3; D not resolved. In germline, CDR1 is SGHDT, CDR2 YYEEEE. CDR3 length: 13 residues. V gave up 4 bases and J gave up 6 bases, with 12 bases separating them. The CDR3 DNA reads TGTGCCAGCAGCGTGGCCCTCTCCGATACGCAGTATTTT. Translating it yields CASSVALSDTQYF. The variable domain in full, completed from reference TRBV5-6 and TRBJ2-3, reads DAGVTQSPTHLIKTRGQQVTLRCSPKSGHDTVSWYQQALGQGPQFIFQYYEEEERQRGNFPDRFSGHQFPNYSSELNVNALLLGDSALYLCASSVALSDTQYFGPGTRLTVL.

Only a few counts were recorded for this clonotype. In nucleotides, the CDR3 is TGCAGTGCTAGAGATCTGGGGCAAGAGACCCAGTACTTC. This sequence encodes CSARDLGQETQYF. The V gene is TRBV20-1, the J gene TRBJ2-5; no reliable D call. Germline V lookup: CDR1 DFQATT, CDR2 SNEGSKA (reference sequence). V lost 0 bases, J lost 2 bases, and 7 bases lay in between. The CDR3 has 13 residues.

In nucleotides, the CDR3 is TGTGCCATCAGTGGTGGACCTGGGACTAGCGGGACCGAGACCCAGTACTTC. Its protein product is CAISGGPGTSGTETQYF. This chain connects TRBV10-3 to TRBJ2-5, with 13 nucleotides matching TRBD2. The trim removed 4 bases at V and 5 bases at J, leaving 10 bases unmatched. The CDR3 runs 17 residues. Germline CDR1 ENHRY, CDR2 SYGVKD.

The DNA for the CDR3 is TGCGCCAGCAGCTTGGCAGGGATGATGCAAGAGACCCAGTACTTC. Its translation: CASSLAGMMQETQYF. The J gene is TRBJ2-5, the V gene TRBV5-1; possibly TRBD1 for D (5 bases). The V end lost 0 bases, the J end lost 2 bases, and 11 bases lay between the germline ends. This CDR3 has 15 residues. Germline V CDR1 and CDR2: SGHRS, YFSETQ.

A note on this clonotype: Relative to the germline gene, one junction end is altered; a read error may explain this. The chain uses TRBV27 and TRBJ1-1; D is undetermined. CDR3 size: 14 residues. CDR1 is MNHEY and CDR2 is SMNVEV in the germline V gene (reference sequence). CDR3 sequence (DNA): TGTGTCAGCAGCGGAAGTGTCGAGAACACTGAAGCTTTCTTT. Its translation: CVSSGSVENTEAFF.

The V call is TRBV6-6, the J call TRBJ2-5, with D maybe TRBD1 (6 bases). Trimming pared 5 bases from V and 3 bases from J, leaving 13 bases between. Germline V CDR1 and CDR2: MNHNY, SVGAGI (reference sequence). The CDR3 is 14 residues long. The CDR3 sequence is CASSQGQRKETQYF. CDR3 bases: TGTGCCAGCAGTCAAGGACAGAGAAAAGAGACCCAGTACTTC.

The chain is built from TRBV12-3 or TRBV12-4 and TRBJ2-3; 9 positions agree with TRBD1. V trimming: 4 bases; J trimming: 3 bases; junction bases outside the gene matches: 5. CDR3 length equals 15 residues. The CDR3 nucleotides are TGTGCCAGCAGTTACCTGACAGGGGGGACAGATACGCAGTATTTT. Its translation is CASSYLTGGTDTQYF.

The CDR3 here is CASSLRWGTRNTEAFF. The DNA for the CDR3 is TGTGCCAGCAGCTTAAGGTGGGGGACAAGGAACACTGAAGCTTTCTTT. The V and J genes are TRBV11-2 and TRBJ1-1; possibly TRBD1 for D (6 bases). CDR3 size: 16 residues. The V gene lost 2 bases and the J gene lost 1 base, with 14 bases spanning the gap. Germline V gene sequence: CDR1 SGHAT, CDR2 FQNNGV.

With regard to this clonotype: The germline gene is not matched at one end of the junction; a read error may be the cause. This rearrangement joins TRBV24-1 to TRBJ2-5, with 11 bases that match TRBD2. The CDR3 runs 14 residues. Per the germline V gene, CDR1 is KGHDR and CDR2 is SFDVKD. The DNA for the CDR3 is TGTGTCACCAGCATGGGACTAGCGGAAGAGACCCAGTACTTC. It yields the protein CVTSMGLAEETQYF.

This chain joins TRBV11-2 and TRBJ2-1, with unresolved D. The germline CDR1 and CDR2 sequences are SGHAT and FQNNGV. The CDR3 loop spans 13 amino acids. The V and J ends lost 5 bases and 7 bases respectively, with 12 bases between them. CDR3 in DNA: TGTGCCAGCAGCCTAGGAGCGATGAATGAGCAGTTCTTC. Its translation: CASSLGAMNEQFF.

The chain carries TRBV7-9 and TRBJ2-1, with TRBD2 as a possible D gene (6 bases). V was clipped by 5 bases and J by 1 base, with 12 bases between them. This CDR3 contains 15 residues. In germline, CDR1 is SEHNR, CDR2 FQNEAQ (reference sequence). In DNA, the CDR3 is TGTGCCAGCAGCCGAGACGGACTATCCTACAATGAGCAGTTCTTC. It specifies CASSRDGLSYNEQFF. Full variable domain (missing parts from reference TRBV7-9 and TRBJ2-1): DTGVSQNPRHKITKRGQNVTFRCDPISEHNRLYWYRQTLGQGPEFLTYFQNEAQLEKSRLLSDRFSAERPKGSFSTLEIQRTEQGDSAMYLCASSRDGLSYNEQFFGPGTRLTVL.

In the case of this clonotype: At one end, the junction sequence differs from germline, possibly due to a read error. The V call is TRBV7-2, the J call TRBJ2-7; D could derive from TRBD1 or TRBD2 (5 bases each). Germline-derived CDR1 and CDR2 are SGHTA and FQGNSA. This CDR3 has 13 amino acids. In nucleotides, the CDR3 is TGTGCCAGCAGTCCCGGGGCCCTCGACGAGCAGAACTTC. Translating it yields CASSPGALDEQNF.

The chain carries TRBV7-9 and TRBJ2-5; D is uncertain. The CDR3 extends over 15 amino acids. V lost 4 bases to trimming and J lost 3 bases, with 15 bases between them. Germline V lookup: CDR1 SEHNR, CDR2 FQNEAQ (reference sequence). CDR3 region: CASSSRTTYEETQYF. The CDR3 bases are TGTGCCAGCAGCTCCCGCACGACCTACGAAGAGACCCAGTACTTC.

The chain joins TRBV6-1 to TRBJ2-5; the match to TRBD2 covers 9 bases. V trimming: 7 bases; J trimming: 2 bases; junction bases outside the gene matches: 14. Germline CDR1 is MNHNS and CDR2 is SASEGT. The CDR3 has 17 amino acids. The CDR3 DNA reads TGTGCCAGCAAAAACACCGCTAGGCGGGGGGGTCAAGAGACCCAGTACTTC. Residues: CASKNTARRGGQETQYF.

The chain carries TRBV14 and TRBJ1-2; D remains unclear. The CDR3 consists of 16 residues. In germline, CDR1 is SGHDN, CDR2 FVKESK. The V end lost 4 bases, the J end lost 3 bases, and 18 bases lay between the germline ends. The CDR3 DNA sequence: TGTGCCAGCAGCCCCGGGATAACTACATCAGACTATGGCTACACCTTC. Its translation is CASSPGITTSDYGYTF.

This chain links TRBV20-1 with TRBJ1-2, with no clear D. Trimming took 1 base from V and 2 from J, leaving 8 bases between them. CDR1 and CDR2 from the germline V gene are DFQATT and SNEGSKA (reference sequence). The CDR3 contains 13 residues. The DNA of the CDR3 is TGCAGTGCTAGAGTGGGGAAAAACTATGGCTACACCTTC. Protein product: CSARVGKNYGYTF.

The chain joins TRBV20-1 to TRBJ2-7, with a tentative D call TRBD1 (6 bases). This CDR3 region has 17 residues. Trimming shortened V by 0 bases and J by 2 bases, and 20 bases separated the two germline ends. The germline V gene has CDR1 DFQATT and CDR2 SNEGSKA (reference sequence). CDR3 sequence reads: CSARDKAWTVLPYEQYF. CDR3 DNA: TGCAGTGCTAGAGATAAGGCCTGGACAGTTCTTCCCTACGAGCAGTACTTC.

The gene calls are TRBV3-1 and TRBJ1-5; D is unresolved. Deletions cut 4 bases from V and 4 bases from J, with 14 bases between. CDR1 is LGHDT, CDR2 YNNKEL, per germline (reference sequence). The CDR3 contains 15 residues. The CDR3 DNA reads TGTGCCAGCAGCCCTGACGACCTACCTAATCAGCCCCAGCATTTT. This codes for CASSPDDLPNQPQHF.

V and J are TRBV2 and TRBJ1-4; no clear D. The CDR3 length is 13 residues. CDR1 and CDR2 from the germline V gene are SNHLY and FYNNEI. Trimming took 6 bases from V and 4 from J, leaving 9 bases between them. In nucleotides, the CDR3 is TGTGCCAGCAGAGAACCCAGTAATGAAAAACTGTTTTTT. Amino acid sequence: CASREPSNEKLFF.

The chain uses TRBV3-1 and TRBJ2-5; TRBD1 matches 9 bases. The CDR3 loop spans 15 amino acids. V dropped 4 bases and J dropped 11; count of bases not matched to a gene: 14. Per germline, CDR1 LGHDT and CDR2 YNNKEL (reference sequence). The CDR3 DNA reads TGTGCCAGCAGCCCCCGGGACAGGGTGAGCAATGAGCAGTACTTC. It codes for CASSPRDRVSNEQYF.

The chain employs TRBV12-3 or TRBV12-4 and TRBJ2-4; D is ambiguous. The CDR3 spans 15 residues. V was cut by 2 bases and J by 0 bases, with 8 bases left in between. This CDR3 reads CASSLPGTAKNIQYF. The CDR3 bases are TGTGCCAGCAGTTTACCTGGAACAGCCAAAAACATTCAGTACTTC.

This clonotype showed up just a few times. The J gene is TRBJ1-1, the V gene TRBV29-1, with D hard to call. Germline loops: CDR1 SQVTM, CDR2 ANQGSEA. The CDR3 length is 11 residues. Trimming stripped 5 bases from V and 0 bases from J, with 4 bases between. The CDR3 protein is CSVKMNTEAFF. The CDR3 DNA reads TGCAGCGTTAAAATGAACACTGAAGCTTTCTTT.